This T cell receptor beta chain was sequenced for a study of T cell responses to AZD1222 COVID-19 vaccine. This CDR3 region has 19 residues. Study outcomes and limitations: Close to half of all spike-specific TCRs reportedly target regions of the variants that are unmutated. Only a handful of AZD1222 recipients tested seropositive at baseline. Donors, mostly white British, included more females; clonal diversity was possibly underestimated.

Both about-4-week and about-12-week second-dose recipients were combined. Method: immunoSEQ multiplex PCR; TCRdb's copy keeps in-frame clones and lacks some. The sample holds 89,000 or so clones; about 82% are singletons and the top ten take more than 5%. Points on this clone: What it binds is not known.

This rearrangement joins TRBV12-2 to TRBJ2-5; the listed D gene, TRBD1, was not tested against the DNA. TRBV12-2 is labeled a pseudogene. Specimen: peripheral blood, collected 28 days after the second AZD1222 dose. The sequence derives from an adult who received the AZD1222 COVID-19 vaccine. DNA for the CDR3: TGTGCAAGTCGCTTAGGGGGAAGAGAGGGACAGGTGGTCCGAGAGACCCAGTACTTC. Translating it yields CASRLGGREGQVVRETQYF.